This T cell receptor beta chain emerged from a study of blood T cell repertoires in COVID-19. The wider study: Spain, Italy and the United States supplied samples that represented acute and convalescent COVID-19. Sources were T cells, B-cell-depleted T cells, or PBMCs; the material itself was cDNA or gDNA.

Original analysis: Amplifying reference gene primers gave estimates of nucleated cell counts. TCRdb's table, derived via immunoSEQ multiplex PCR, lists solely in-frame clones and lacks some. V and J calls and clone size come straight from that table; D and trimming were deduced from the DNA. The repertoire has 130,000 to 150,000 clones, approximately 80% of them found once; the top ten carry more than 1.5%. The germline gives CDR1 SGHRS, CDR2 YFSETQ. This CDR3 has 18 amino acids. J gave up 7 bases and V 5 bases, and 18 bases lay outside the gene matches. Sequenced sample: peripheral blood. The chain joins TRBV5-1 to TRBJ2-2; the match to TRBD2 covers 9 bases. This TCR came from a woman aged 60-70 years with acute or convalescent COVID-19. CDR3 DNA sequence: TGCGCCAGCAGTCTTAACGTGGCTAGCGGGAAAGGGAGCGGGGAGCTGTTTTTT. Translated: CASSLNVASGKGSGELFF.